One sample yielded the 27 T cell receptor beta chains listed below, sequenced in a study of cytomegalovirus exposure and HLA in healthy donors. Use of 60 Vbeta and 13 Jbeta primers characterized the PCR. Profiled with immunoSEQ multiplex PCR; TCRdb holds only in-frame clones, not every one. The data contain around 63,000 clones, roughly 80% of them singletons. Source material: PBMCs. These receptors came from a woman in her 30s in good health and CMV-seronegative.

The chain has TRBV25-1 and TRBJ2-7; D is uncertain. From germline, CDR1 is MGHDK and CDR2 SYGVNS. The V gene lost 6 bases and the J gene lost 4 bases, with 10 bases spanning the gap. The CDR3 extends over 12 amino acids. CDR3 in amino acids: CASSPQVYEQYF. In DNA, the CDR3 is TGTGCCAGCAGCCCCCAGGTATACGAGCAGTACTTC.

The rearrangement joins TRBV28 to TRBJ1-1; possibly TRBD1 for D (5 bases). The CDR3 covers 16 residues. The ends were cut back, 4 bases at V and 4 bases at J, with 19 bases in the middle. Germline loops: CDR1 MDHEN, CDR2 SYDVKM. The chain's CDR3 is CASSSGTLAGGTEAFF. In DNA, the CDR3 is TGTGCCAGCAGTTCAGGGACCTTAGCCGGGGGCACTGAAGCTTTCTTT.

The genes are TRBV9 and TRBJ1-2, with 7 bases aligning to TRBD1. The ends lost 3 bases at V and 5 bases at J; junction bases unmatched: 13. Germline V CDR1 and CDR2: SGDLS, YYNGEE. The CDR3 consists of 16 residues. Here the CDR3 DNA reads TGTGCCAGCAGCGAGGCCCCGGACAGGAGATCTTATGGCTACACCTTC. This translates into CASSEAPDRRSYGYTF.

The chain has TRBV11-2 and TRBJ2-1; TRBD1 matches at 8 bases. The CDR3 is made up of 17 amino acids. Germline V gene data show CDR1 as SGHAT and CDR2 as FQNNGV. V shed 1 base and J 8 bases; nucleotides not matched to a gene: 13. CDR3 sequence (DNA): TGTGCCAGCAGCTTAGGTGACAGGGGCCGGTTATGGGATGAGCAGTTCTTC. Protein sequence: CASSLGDRGRLWDEQFF.

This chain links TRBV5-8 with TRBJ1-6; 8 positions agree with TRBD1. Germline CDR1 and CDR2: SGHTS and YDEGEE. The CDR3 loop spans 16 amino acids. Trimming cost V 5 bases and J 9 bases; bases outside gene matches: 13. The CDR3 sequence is CASRPTTQGASSPLHF. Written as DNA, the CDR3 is TGTGCCAGCAGACCAACGACTCAGGGGGCTAGTTCACCCCTCCACTTT. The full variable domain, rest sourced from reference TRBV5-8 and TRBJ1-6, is EAGVTQSPTHLIKTRGQQATLRCSPISGHTSVYWYQQALGLGLQFLLWYDEGEERNRGNFPPRFSGRQFPNYSSELNVNALELEDSALYLCASRPTTQGASSPLHFGNGTRLTVT.

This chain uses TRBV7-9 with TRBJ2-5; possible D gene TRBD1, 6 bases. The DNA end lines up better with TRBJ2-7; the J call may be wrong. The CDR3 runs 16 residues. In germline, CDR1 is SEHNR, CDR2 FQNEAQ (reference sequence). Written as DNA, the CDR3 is TGTGCCAGCAGCTTAGCCCCGGACAGAAGTTCCTACGAGCAGTACTTC. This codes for CASSLAPDRSSYEQYF.

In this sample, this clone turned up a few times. The CDR3 sequence is CASSLGTGGNSGNTIYF. The CDR3 coding sequence is TGTGCCAGCAGCCTCGGGACAGGGGGGAATTCTGGAAACACCATATATTTT. The rearrangement links TRBV9 to TRBJ1-3; TRBD1 matches at 11 bases. CDR3 length: 17 amino acids. Germline V CDR1 and CDR2: SGDLS, YYNGEE. Trimming at V came to 4 bases and at J to 1 base, leaving 7 bases not matched to a gene.

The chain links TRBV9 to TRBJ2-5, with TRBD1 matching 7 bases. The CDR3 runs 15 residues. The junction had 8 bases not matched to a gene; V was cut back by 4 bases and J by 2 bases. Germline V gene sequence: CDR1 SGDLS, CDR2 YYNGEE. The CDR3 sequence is CASSLRDRKQETQYF. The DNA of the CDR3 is TGTGCCAGCAGCCTCCGGGACAGAAAACAAGAGACCCAGTACTTC.

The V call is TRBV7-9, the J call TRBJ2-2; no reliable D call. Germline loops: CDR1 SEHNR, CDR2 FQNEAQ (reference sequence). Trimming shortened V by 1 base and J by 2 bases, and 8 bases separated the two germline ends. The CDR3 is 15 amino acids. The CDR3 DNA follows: TGTGCCAGCAGCTTAGTGACAAGAAACACCGGGGAGCTGTTTTTT. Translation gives CASSLVTRNTGELFF.

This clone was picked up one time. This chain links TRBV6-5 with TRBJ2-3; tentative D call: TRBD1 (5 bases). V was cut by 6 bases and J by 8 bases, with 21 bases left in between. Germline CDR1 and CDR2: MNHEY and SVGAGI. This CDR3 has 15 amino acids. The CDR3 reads CASSRLGVEGSTQYF. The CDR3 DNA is TGTGCCAGCAGCAGGCTAGGGGTAGAAGGTAGTACGCAGTATTTT.

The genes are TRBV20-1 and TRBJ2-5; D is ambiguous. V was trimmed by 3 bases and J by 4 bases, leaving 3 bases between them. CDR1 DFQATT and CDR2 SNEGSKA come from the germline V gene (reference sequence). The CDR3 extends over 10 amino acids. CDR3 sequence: CSASGETQYF. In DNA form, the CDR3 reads TGCAGTGCTAGCGGAGAGACCCAGTACTTC.

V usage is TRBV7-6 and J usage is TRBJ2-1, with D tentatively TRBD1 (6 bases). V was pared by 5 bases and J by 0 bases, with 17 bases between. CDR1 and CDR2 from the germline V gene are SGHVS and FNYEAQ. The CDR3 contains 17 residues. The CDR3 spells CASSLFAGTSSYNEQFF. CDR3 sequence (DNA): TGTGCCAGCAGCCTATTTGCCGGGACAAGCTCCTACAATGAGCAGTTCTTC.

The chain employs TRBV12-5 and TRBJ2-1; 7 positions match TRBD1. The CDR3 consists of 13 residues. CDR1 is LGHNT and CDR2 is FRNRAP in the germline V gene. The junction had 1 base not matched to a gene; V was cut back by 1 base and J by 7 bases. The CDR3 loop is CASGLGQGNEQFF. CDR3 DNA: TGTGCTAGTGGTTTGGGACAGGGTAATGAGCAGTTCTTC.

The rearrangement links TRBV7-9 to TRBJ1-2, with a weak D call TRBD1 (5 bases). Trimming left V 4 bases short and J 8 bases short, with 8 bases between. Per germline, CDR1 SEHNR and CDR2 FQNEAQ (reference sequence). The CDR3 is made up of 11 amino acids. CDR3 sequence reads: CASSSGQGYTF. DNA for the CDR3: TGTGCCAGCAGCTCAGGACAAGGCTACACCTTC.

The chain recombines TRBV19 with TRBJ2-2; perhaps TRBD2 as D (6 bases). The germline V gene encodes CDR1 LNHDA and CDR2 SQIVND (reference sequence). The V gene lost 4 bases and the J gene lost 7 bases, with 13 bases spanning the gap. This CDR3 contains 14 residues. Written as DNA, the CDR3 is TGTGCCAGTAGTACCTTAGCGGTTAACGGGGAGCTGTTTTTT. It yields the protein CASSTLAVNGELFF.

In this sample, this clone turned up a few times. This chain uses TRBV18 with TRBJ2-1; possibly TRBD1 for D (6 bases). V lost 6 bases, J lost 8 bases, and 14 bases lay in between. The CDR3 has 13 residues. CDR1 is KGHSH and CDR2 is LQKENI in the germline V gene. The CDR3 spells CASSPTGWHEQFF. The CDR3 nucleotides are TGTGCCAGCTCTCCTACAGGGTGGCATGAGCAGTTCTTC.

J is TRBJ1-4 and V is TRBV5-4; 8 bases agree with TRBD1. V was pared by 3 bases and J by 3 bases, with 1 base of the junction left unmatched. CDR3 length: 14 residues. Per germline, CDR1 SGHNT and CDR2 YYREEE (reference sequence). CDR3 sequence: CASSSQGANEKLFF. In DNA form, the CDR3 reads TGTGCCAGCAGCTCACAGGGGGCTAATGAAAAACTGTTTTTT.

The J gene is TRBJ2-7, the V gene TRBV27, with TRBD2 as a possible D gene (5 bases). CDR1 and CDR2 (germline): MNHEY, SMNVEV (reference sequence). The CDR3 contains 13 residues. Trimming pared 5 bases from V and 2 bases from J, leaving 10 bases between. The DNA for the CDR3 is TGTGCCAGCAGTATCGGGGAGCCCTACGAGCAGTACTTC. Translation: CASSIGEPYEQYF.

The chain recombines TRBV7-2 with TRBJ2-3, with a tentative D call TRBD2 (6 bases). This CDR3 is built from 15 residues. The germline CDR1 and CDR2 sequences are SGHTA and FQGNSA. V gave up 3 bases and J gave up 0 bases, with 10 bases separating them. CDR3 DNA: TGTGCCAGCAGCTTCATTAGCGGAAGCACAGATACGCAGTATTTT. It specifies CASSFISGSTDTQYF.

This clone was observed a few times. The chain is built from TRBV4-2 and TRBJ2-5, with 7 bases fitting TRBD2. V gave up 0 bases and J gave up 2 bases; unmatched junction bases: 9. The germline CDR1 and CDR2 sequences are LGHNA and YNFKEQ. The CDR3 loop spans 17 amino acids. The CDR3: CASSQDGPSGDQETQYF. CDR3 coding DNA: TGTGCCAGCAGCCAAGATGGGCCTAGCGGAGATCAAGAGACCCAGTACTTC.

In DNA, the CDR3 is TGTGCCAGCAGCTTAGAAGCGAAGCAGTACTTC. This translates into CASSLEAKQYF. The chain combines TRBV7-2 with TRBJ2-7; D remains ambiguous. This CDR3 has 11 residues. Germline V gene data show CDR1 as SGHTA and CDR2 as FQGNSA. With 1 base removed from V and 8 bases from J, the gap between germline ends came to 6 bases. Drawing the rest from reference TRBV7-2 and TRBJ2-7, the complete variable domain is GAGVSQSPSNKVTEKGKDVELRCDPISGHTALYWYRQSLGQGLEFLIYFQGNSAPDKSGLPSDRFSAERTGGSVSTLTIQRTQQEDSAVYLCASSLEAKQYFGPGTRLTVT.

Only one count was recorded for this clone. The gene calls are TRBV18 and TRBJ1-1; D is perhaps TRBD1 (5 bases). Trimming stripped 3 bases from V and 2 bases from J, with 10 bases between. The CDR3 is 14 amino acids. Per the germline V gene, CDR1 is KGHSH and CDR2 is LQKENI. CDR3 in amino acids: CASSPGHLNTEAFF. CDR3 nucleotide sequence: TGTGCCAGCTCACCCGGACACCTTAACACTGAAGCTTTCTTT.

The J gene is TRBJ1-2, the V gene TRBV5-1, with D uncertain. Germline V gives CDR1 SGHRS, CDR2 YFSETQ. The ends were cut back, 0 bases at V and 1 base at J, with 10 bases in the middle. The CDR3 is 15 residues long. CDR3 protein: CASSLDSTYNYGYTF. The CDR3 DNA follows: TGCGCCAGCAGCTTGGACAGTACCTATAACTATGGCTACACCTTC.

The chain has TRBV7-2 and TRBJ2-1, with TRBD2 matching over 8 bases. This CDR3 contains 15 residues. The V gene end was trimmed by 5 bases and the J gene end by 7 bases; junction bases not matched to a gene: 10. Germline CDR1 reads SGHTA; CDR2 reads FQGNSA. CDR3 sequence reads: CASSLSGGRVNEQFF. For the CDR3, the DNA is TGTGCCAGCAGCCTCTCGGGGGGGCGAGTGAATGAGCAGTTCTTC.

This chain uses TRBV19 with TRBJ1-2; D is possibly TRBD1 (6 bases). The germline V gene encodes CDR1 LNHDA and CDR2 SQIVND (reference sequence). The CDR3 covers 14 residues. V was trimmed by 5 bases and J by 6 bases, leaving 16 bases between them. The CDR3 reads CASSFSRGADGYTF. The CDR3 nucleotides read TGTGCCAGTAGTTTTAGTCGGGGGGCCGATGGCTACACCTTC.

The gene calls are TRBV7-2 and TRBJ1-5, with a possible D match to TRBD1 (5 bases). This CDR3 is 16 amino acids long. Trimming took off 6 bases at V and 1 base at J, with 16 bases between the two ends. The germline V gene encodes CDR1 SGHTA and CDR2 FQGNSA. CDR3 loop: CASSQGTVRSNQPQHF. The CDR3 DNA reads TGTGCCAGCAGTCAGGGAACCGTGAGGAGCAATCAGCCCCAGCATTTT.

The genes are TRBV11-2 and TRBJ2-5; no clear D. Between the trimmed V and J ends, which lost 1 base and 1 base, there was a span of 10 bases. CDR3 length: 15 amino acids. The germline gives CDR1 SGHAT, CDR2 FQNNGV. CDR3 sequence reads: CASSLGSGFQETQYF. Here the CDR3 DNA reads TGTGCCAGCAGCTTAGGTTCAGGCTTCCAAGAGACCCAGTACTTC.